These 28 T cell receptor beta chains were sequenced from one sample in a study of identical twins. A single record per CDR3 protein comes from TCRdb applying MiXCR to the 5' RACE reads. Of fewer than 250,000 distinct CDR3 sequences in the sample, more than 15% were seen once. A further study also used this sample, focusing on T cells expressing NK-cell markers.

Sequences were obtained from CD8+ T cells sorted from blood. The receptors shown here come from a young woman in good health.

This clonotype was observed at least ten times. The chain uses TRBV7-9 and TRBJ2-1, with 8 positions matching TRBD2. Trimming at V came to 4 bases and at J to 5 bases, leaving 10 bases not matched to a gene. The length of the CDR3 is 16 residues. Germline V gene lookup returns CDR1 SEHNR and CDR2 FQNEAQ (reference sequence). As DNA, the CDR3 is TGTGCCAGCAGCTCTGAGCGGGGGCAGCCCGACAATGAGCAGTTCTTC. This encodes CASSSERGQPDNEQFF.

This chain joins TRBV11-3 and TRBJ2-1, with TRBD2 identical over 14 bases. This CDR3 contains 15 residues. V was clipped by 6 bases and J by 9 bases; unmatched bases: 7. Germline assignment: CDR1 SGHNT and CDR2 YENEEA. The CDR3 region has the DNA TGTGCCAGCAGTCCTCCGGGACTAGCGGGAGTTGAGCAGTTCTTC. This sequence encodes CASSPPGLAGVEQFF.

The chain joins TRBV5-1 to TRBJ2-7; D uncertain. The CDR3 spans 14 residues. With 0 bases removed from V and 1 base from J, the gap between germline ends came to 8 bases. Germline V lookup: CDR1 SGHRS, CDR2 YFSETQ. The chain's CDR3 is CASSLGLRSYEQYF. In nucleotides, the CDR3 is TGCGCCAGCAGCTTGGGGCTTAGATCCTACGAGCAGTACTTC.

V gene TRBV29-1 combines with J gene TRBJ2-3; TRBD2 is a possible D gene (6 bases). V dropped 4 bases and J dropped 4 bases, with 18 bases sitting between them. This CDR3 is built from 15 residues. In germline, CDR1 is SQVTM, CDR2 ANQGSEA. The CDR3 loop is CSVGGENVIADTQYF. In DNA, the CDR3 is TGCAGCGTTGGCGGGGAGAACGTTATTGCAGATACGCAGTATTTT.

The J gene is TRBJ2-3, the V gene TRBV3-1; the D is unclear. In germline, CDR1 is LGHDT, CDR2 YNNKEL (reference sequence). V gave up 1 base and J gave up 4 bases, with 3 bases separating them. This CDR3 comprises 12 residues. For the CDR3, the DNA is TGTGCCAGCAGCCAAGCCTCAGATACGCAGTATTTT. This translates into CASSQASDTQYF.

The chain employs TRBV10-3 and TRBJ2-7; 9 positions match TRBD1. The germline V gene encodes CDR1 ENHRY and CDR2 SYGVKD. The V and J ends lost 8 bases and 3 bases, in that order; junction bases with no gene match: 8. The CDR3 has 14 amino acids. The CDR3 sequence: CAIGGTGSYYEQYF. CDR3 in DNA: TGTGCCATCGGAGGGACAGGGTCCTACTACGAGCAGTACTTC.

The chain has TRBV9 and TRBJ2-5; possible D gene TRBD2, 6 bases. The CDR3 totals 15 residues. The V gene's germline CDR1 is SGDLS and CDR2 YYNGEE. Trimming took 1 base from V and 4 from J, leaving 14 bases between them. DNA of the CDR3: TGTGCCAGCAGCGTATTCCGCGGGGTTGGAGAGACCCAGTACTTC. Amino acid sequence: CASSVFRGVGETQYF.

This rearrangement joins TRBV9 to TRBJ2-1; 11 bases are a match to TRBD2. CDR1 is SGDLS, CDR2 YYNGEE, per germline. This CDR3 is built from 16 residues. The V gene end was trimmed by 4 bases and the J gene end by 4 bases; junction bases not matched to a gene: 7. This CDR3 is CASSPDIAGGYNEQFF. The CDR3 DNA reads TGTGCCAGCAGCCCCGACATAGCGGGGGGGTACAATGAGCAGTTCTTC.

The chain is built from TRBV15 and TRBJ2-1, with 7 bases matching TRBD2. The ends lost 3 bases at V and 10 bases at J; junction bases unmatched: 18. The CDR3 extends over 17 amino acids. The germline CDR1 and CDR2 sequences are LNHNV and YYDKDF (reference sequence). The CDR3 region has the DNA TGTGCCACCAGCAGTCGATCAGCGGGACTCTCCAAATACGAGCAGTTCTTC. It is translated as CATSSRSAGLSKYEQFF.

This clonotype was observed a few times. J is TRBJ2-7 and V is TRBV12-3 or TRBV12-4; D not resolved. The CDR3 loop spans 11 amino acids. The V and J ends lost 2 bases and 7 bases respectively, with 6 bases between them. The CDR3 nucleotides are TGTGCCAGCAGTTTATGGGGTGAGCAGTACTTC. Protein sequence: CASSLWGEQYF.

This clonotype was seen more than once but under ten times. V and J are TRBV5-1 and TRBJ2-7; 8 bases align to TRBD1. Trimming at V came to 0 bases and at J to 1 base, leaving 3 bases not matched to a gene. The CDR3 contains 15 residues. The germline V gene has CDR1 SGHRS and CDR2 YFSETQ. The DNA for the CDR3 is TGCGCCAGCAGCTTGGCCACAGGGGGATCCTACGAGCAGTACTTC. Protein sequence: CASSLATGGSYEQYF.

CDR3 loop: CATSSPGTTRNEQFF. The DNA for the CDR3 is TGTGCCACCAGCAGTCCCGGGACCACGAGGAATGAGCAGTTCTTC. This chain connects TRBV15 to TRBJ2-1; TRBD1 or TRBD2 may be the D gene (5 bases each). The CDR3 is made up of 15 amino acids. The germline V gene encodes CDR1 LNHNV and CDR2 YYDKDF (reference sequence). V lost 3 bases and J lost 7, with 16 bases in between.

V gene TRBV2 combines with J gene TRBJ2-2, with D tentatively TRBD1 (5 bases). With 6 bases removed from V and 5 bases from J, the gap between germline ends came to 13 bases. The CDR3 length is 14 residues. Germline CDR1 SNHLY, CDR2 FYNNEI. CDR3 nucleotides: TGTGCCAGCAGGGAATCAGGGTTAACCGGGGAGCTGTTTTTT. Translation gives CASRESGLTGELFF. Using reference TRBV2 and TRBJ2-2 for the parts outside the CDR3, the full variable domain is EPEVTQTPSHQVTQMGQEVILRCVPISNHLYFYWYRQILGQKVEFLVSFYNNEISEKSEIFDDQFSVERPDGSNFTLKIRSTKLEDSAMYFCASRESGLTGELFFGEGSRLTVL.

Only a few counts were recorded for this clonotype. The V call is TRBV12-3 or TRBV12-4, the J call TRBJ1-1; D might be TRBD1 (5 bases). Trimming pared 5 bases from V and 0 bases from J, leaving 13 bases between. The CDR3 sequence is 15 residues long. The CDR3 bases are TGTGCCAGCAGTCCCCACAGGCGACTGAACACTGAAGCTTTCTTT. Encoded protein: CASSPHRRLNTEAFF.

This chain connects TRBV6-2 or TRBV6-3 to TRBJ2-2, with D perhaps assigned TRBD1 or TRBD2 (5 bases each). Per the germline V gene, CDR1 is MNHEY and CDR2 is SVGEGT. V lost 2 bases to trimming and J lost 6 bases, with 10 bases between them. The CDR3 is 14 amino acids. CDR3 amino acids: CASSYGDESGELFF. CDR3 coding DNA: TGTGCCAGCAGTTACGGGGACGAGTCCGGGGAGCTGTTTTTT.

The CDR3 nucleotides are TGTGCCAGCAGCTTACGCCCACAGGCGGGGGAGACCCAGTACTTC. It is translated as CASSLRPQAGETQYF. This rearrangement joins TRBV7-6 to TRBJ2-5, with D perhaps matching TRBD2 (6 bases). CDR3 size: 15 residues. Trimming shortened V by 2 bases and J by 5 bases, and 15 bases separated the two germline ends. Per germline, CDR1 SGHVS and CDR2 FNYEAQ.

This clonotype was observed a handful of times. The V and J genes are TRBV12-3 or TRBV12-4 and TRBJ2-2; D gene uncertain. The CDR3 contains 11 residues. Trimming shortened V by 7 bases and J by 5 bases, and 5 bases separated the two germline ends. The CDR3 region has the DNA TGTGCCAGCACTCCTACCGGGGAGCTGTTTTTT. This encodes CASTPTGELFF.

Written as DNA, the CDR3 is TGCGCCAGCAGCCAAGCGGCTCCGGCAACGGGAAACACCATATATTTT. Translated, it gives CASSQAAPATGNTIYF. This chain connects TRBV4-1 to TRBJ1-3; D not certain. CDR1 and CDR2 (germline): MGHRA, YSYEKL. CDR3 length equals 16 residues. V was trimmed by 1 base and J by 4 bases, leaving 14 bases between them.

The chain couples TRBV10-2 to TRBJ2-7; TRBD2 matches 9 bases. The CDR3 contains 13 residues. After removal of 7 bases from V and 0 bases from J, the junction contained 1 base not matched to a gene. The V gene's germline CDR1 is WSHSY and CDR2 SAAADI. The CDR3 loop is CASNSGGSYEQYF. Here the CDR3 DNA reads TGCGCCAGCAATAGCGGGGGCTCCTACGAGCAGTACTTC.

This clonotype was recorded at least ten times. The chain combines TRBV4-1 with TRBJ2-2; unclear D gene. Germline assignment: CDR1 MGHRA and CDR2 YSYEKL. This CDR3 has 16 residues. Trimming took 3 bases from V and 7 from J, leaving 18 bases between them. Written as DNA, the CDR3 is TGCGCCAGCAGCCACGAGAGTTCGGGCGTTGGCGGGGAGCTGTTTTTT. Its translation is CASSHESSGVGGELFF.

This clonotype was seen a handful of times. V is TRBV12-3 or TRBV12-4 and J is TRBJ2-7; 7 bases are shared with TRBD2. Trimming at V came to 10 bases and at J to 6 bases, leaving 12 bases not matched to a gene. The length of the CDR3 is 13 residues. Here the CDR3 DNA reads TGTGCCATCAACGGGAGGAATCTGGGCGAGCAGTACTTC. Translated, it gives CAINGRNLGEQYF.

The chain links TRBV27 to TRBJ2-2; D possibly uses TRBD1 or TRBD2 (5 bases each). Germline lookup yields CDR1 MNHEY and CDR2 SMNVEV (reference sequence). The V end was cut by 8 bases, the J end by 0 bases, with 13 bases between. The CDR3 is 15 residues long. The chain's CDR3 is CASYDQGANTGELFF. Here the CDR3 DNA reads TGTGCCAGCTACGACCAGGGAGCGAACACCGGGGAGCTGTTTTTT.

This clonotype was counted at least ten times. V is TRBV7-2 and J is TRBJ2-1, with D possibly TRBD2 on 6 matching bases. This CDR3 is built from 16 residues. Trimming pared 1 base from V and 2 bases from J, leaving 12 bases between. Looked up from germline, CDR1 is SGHTA and CDR2 is FQGNSA. The CDR3: CASSLGDSAPYNEQFF. The CDR3 region has the DNA TGTGCCAGCAGCTTAGGGGACTCCGCCCCCTACAATGAGCAGTTCTTC.

The rearrangement links TRBV5-5 to TRBJ1-2; D is uncertain. Trimming took off 2 bases at V and 3 bases at J, with 11 bases between the two ends. This CDR3 has 14 amino acids. The V gene's germline CDR1 is SGHKS and CDR2 YYEKEE (reference sequence). Here the CDR3 reads CASSFTVRDYGYTF. CDR3 coding DNA: TGTGCCAGCAGCTTCACGGTACGAGACTATGGCTACACCTTC.

A few counts support this clonotype. The chain employs TRBV12-3 or TRBV12-4 and TRBJ2-4, with 7 nucleotides matching TRBD2. This CDR3 has 16 residues. The V and J ends lost 6 bases and 4 bases, in that order; junction bases with no gene match: 12. DNA of the CDR3: TGTGCCAGCAGCTTGAGCGGGGCTTCAATAAAAAACATTCAGTACTTC. Translated, it gives CASSLSGASIKNIQYF.

This clonotype was seen a handful of times. The chain uses TRBV13 and TRBJ2-7, with D perhaps given as TRBD1 or TRBD2 (6 bases each). Trimming left V 5 bases short and J 6 bases short, with 14 bases between. This CDR3 contains 13 residues. Germline lookup yields CDR1 PRHDT and CDR2 FYEKMQ (reference sequence). CDR3: CASSRGGSREQYF. The CDR3 bases are TGTGCCAGCAGCAGAGGGGGGTCGCGCGAGCAGTACTTC.

The V call is TRBV9, the J call TRBJ2-7; 8 positions agree with TRBD2. The germline V gene encodes CDR1 SGDLS and CDR2 YYNGEE. The J segment lost 13 bases and the V segment lost 0 bases, leaving 9 bases of the junction unmatched. CDR3 length equals 13 residues. Here the CDR3 reads CASSVALAGEAYF. As DNA, the CDR3 is TGTGCCAGCAGCGTAGCCCTAGCGGGTGAGGCTTACTTC.

This clonotype was observed a handful of times. The CDR3 protein is CASSSPHGTNEQYF. DNA of the CDR3: TGTGCCAGCAGTTCCCCCCATGGAACTAACGAGCAGTACTTC. J is TRBJ2-7 and V is TRBV6-2 or TRBV6-3, with D unclear. The germline gives CDR1 MNHEY, CDR2 SVGEGT. V was pared by 4 bases and J by 5 bases, with 15 bases between. CDR3 length equals 14 residues.